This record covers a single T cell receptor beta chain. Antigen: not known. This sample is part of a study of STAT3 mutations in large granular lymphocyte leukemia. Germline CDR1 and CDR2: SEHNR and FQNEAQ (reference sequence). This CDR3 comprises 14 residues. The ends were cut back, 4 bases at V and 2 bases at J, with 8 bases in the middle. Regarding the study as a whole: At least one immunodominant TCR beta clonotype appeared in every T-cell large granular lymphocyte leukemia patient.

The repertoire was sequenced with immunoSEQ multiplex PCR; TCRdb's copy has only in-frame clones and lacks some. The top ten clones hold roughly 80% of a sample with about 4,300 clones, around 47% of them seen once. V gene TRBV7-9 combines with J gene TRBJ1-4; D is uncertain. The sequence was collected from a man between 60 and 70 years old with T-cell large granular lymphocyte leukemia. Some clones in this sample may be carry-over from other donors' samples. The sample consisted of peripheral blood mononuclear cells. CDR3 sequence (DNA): TGTGCCAGCAGCTCCGTGCATACTAATGAAAAACTGTTTTTT. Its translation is CASSSVHTNEKLFF.